These T cell receptor beta chains were read from a single sample in a study of blood T cells in healthy people across ages. TCRdb reprocessed the 5' RACE reads with MiXCR, giving one entry per CDR3 protein. The sample contains 600,000 to 1,000,000 distinct CDR3 sequences, 20% to 30% of which appear only once. The data were also submitted as part of a second study, on T cells of mothers and their children.

Sequencing was carried out using blood. Source of these receptors: a boy younger than 18 in good health. The CDR3 runs from the conserved cysteine through the conserved F or W. Size is omitted from some rows. Given values are once, few, many or a class for expanded clones.

TRBJ2-3 few 13 TRBV27 CASSLALTDTQYF
TRBJ1-6 many 16 TRBV5-6 CASSPGGPGRNSPLHF
TRBJ2-5 NA 17 TRBV4-1 CASSQDNSETYQETQYF
TRBJ2-5 NA 17 TRBV4-2 CASSQVTSGRAQETQYF
TRBJ1-5 many 12 TRBV10-3 CAISDGDQPQHF
TRBJ1-6 many 16 TRBV6-2/TRBV6-3 CASSKDHRGYNSPLHF
NA NA 11 TRBV20-1 CSAKGRETQYF
TRBJ1-4 NA 17 TRBV28 CASSPITLRDGNEKLFF
TRBJ2-7 few 14 TRBV6-2/TRBV6-3 CASSYTLQSYEQYF
TRBJ2-1 many 16 TRBV7-2 CASSLPGTVPYNEQFF
TRBJ2-6 NA 15 TRBV7-2 CASSKSDPGANVLTF
TRBJ2-5 NA 12 TRBV6-6 CASSSGLETQYF
TRBJ2-3 NA 14 TRBV25-1 CASSEWDRTDTQYF
TRBJ2-5 NA 15 TRBV5-6 CAGSSDRGQRETQYF
TRBJ2-7 few 14 TRBV27 CASSLGGIRHEQYF
TRBJ2-5 few 16 TRBV20-1 CSARGATSGDQETQYF
TRBJ1-2 few 17 TRBV27 CASSEWGQGSGIGGYTF
TRBJ1-2 NA 16 TRBV7-2 CASSLEVSDGAYGYTF
TRBJ1-4 NA 15 TRBV4-3 CASSQDPDGNEQLFF
TRBJ2-7 NA 11 TRBV27 CASGTAAEQYF
TRBJ1-1 NA 13 TRBV29-1 CSVEGDGNTEAFF
TRBJ2-5 NA 14 TRBV24-1 CATSTLGGQETQYF
TRBJ2-6 few 19 TRBV4-3 CASSQAVTGGISGANVLTF
TRBJ2-1 NA 13 TRBV12-3/TRBV12-4 CASSFVRRGEQLF
TRBJ1-2 few 15 TRBV20-1 CSAGGRTGKMGGYTF
TRBJ1-6 few 20 TRBV7-3 CASSLRGSGTGSVENSPLHF
TRBJ2-2 NA 16 TRBV4-1 CASSQVASDYTGELFF
TRBJ2-3 few 16 TRBV6-2/TRBV6-3 CASGGTSGRFTDTQYF
TRBJ1-4 NA 14 TRBV5-1 CASSLIGDYEKLFF
TRBJ2-3 NA 16 TRBV4-3 CASSQLADPSTDTQYF
TRBJ2-1 NA 17 TRBV7-9 CASSLKGTRGIHNEQFF
TRBJ1-2 NA 16 TRBV20-1 CSARSPAQSSLGGYTF